This T cell receptor (beta chain) was sequenced during a study of Graves' ophthalmopathy and Graves' hyperthyroidism. Study-wide findings and caveats: The 13-signature model separated ophthalmopathy from stable hyperthyroidism at 85% to 90% sensitivity and around 77% specificity.

As for this clonotype: The antigen is unknown.

Transcripts of RNA were the source for amplifying TCR beta CDR3 regions. In the first round, RT-PCR was carried out with HTBI primers, and a multiplex PCR formed the second round. In TCRdb, the multiplex PCR reads were re-called with MiXCR into one record per CDR3 protein. The sample yields about 740,000 distinct CDR3 sequences, approximately 40% seen once. Other autoimmune diseases, uncontrolled infections, pregnancy or lactation led to the exclusion of patients. The PBMCs were taken from 10 ml of fresh peripheral blood. CDR1 and CDR2 (germline): MGHDK, SYGVNS. J lost 7 bases, V lost 8 bases, and 9 bases had no gene match. This CDR3 has 13 amino acids.

The rearrangement joins TRBV25-1 to TRBJ1-2; 8 bases are a match to TRBD1. The source of this sequence is an adult man with Graves' ophthalmopathy. The sequencing sample was made of peripheral blood. CDR3 residues: CASLEDRASGYTF. CDR3 sequence (DNA): TGTGCCAGCTTGGAGGACAGGGCGTCTGGCTACACCTTC.